This T cell receptor (beta chain) was found in a study of blood T cell repertoires in COVID-19 (TCRdb year 2020). For context, the study as a whole: Samples covering the acute and convalescent phases of COVID-19 were provided by collaborators in the United States, Italy and Spain. The material from the prospective study consisted of cDNA or gDNA derived from T cells, B-cell-depleted T cells, or PBMCs. The dataset comprised deeply sampled blood TCRbeta repertoires from subjects exposed to, actively infected with, or recovered from COVID-19. The repertoires were released in a freely available public database meant as a resource for research on the immune response to SARS-CoV-2. Samples were obtained from the ongoing ImmuneRACE study (first 160 participants) and from roughly 1,300 subjects provided by 6 global collaborators. Nearly every sample came with metadata listing a de-identified subject ID, COVID-19 status, age in years and sex. Where available, HLA class I and class II types were taken from metadata supplied by the sample provider and were not determined by assay-based typing. The paper's findings and limits, for the study overall: Clinical and demographic metadata were provided uncurated, with the amount varying by source and participant.

Turning to this clone: It lacks a known antigen. The input lacks base qualities; no much larger clone sits a single base away.

TCRbeta CDR3 regions were amplified from genomic DNA by means of the immunoSEQ Assay, a bias-controlled multiplex PCR. The published analysis was carried out like this. The number of nucleated cells in each sample was estimated from the amplification of reference gene primers within the assay. To quantify the absolute abundance of each unique TCRbeta CDR3 rearrangement, sequence reads were collapsed and filtered. For each sample, productive Simpson clonality was calculated by taking the square root of Simpson's diversity index across productive rearrangements. In its TCRdb copy, this immuneACCESS table keeps in-frame sequences only and misses some clones. Where compared with another copy, unresolved V genes explain less than half of these, and the others have no known cause. From that table come the V and J calls and clone size; the DNA was used to work out D and trimming. The sample table contains 150,000 to 200,000 clones; only one count was recorded for roughly 77% of them. The top ten constitute about 6.5% of the sample.

The V end gives up 4 bases and the J end 7 bases, leaving 17 bases in the junction not matched to a gene. CDR1 and CDR2, looked up from the germline V gene, are SGHRS and YFSETQ. The CDR3 has 16 amino acids, counting the end cysteine and phenylalanine. Kept here is only the CDR3 DNA, which spans 48 bases and is read in frame from base 1. One collaborating source in Seattle enrolled patients while the patients were actively infected and followed the patients over time throughout the course of disease. Whole blood was collected in K2EDTA tubes by collaborating institutions according to the institutions' own protocols. Collaborator samples were shipped for TCRbeta analysis as frozen whole blood, isolated PBMCs, or DNA extracted from either sample type.

Specimen: peripheral blood. The chain is made from TRBV5-1 and TRBJ2-7; TRBD1 fits 7 bases in the junction. This sequence was found in a woman in her thirties or forties with COVID-19, enrolled during active disease. At the DNA level, the sequence is TGCGCCAGCAGCCCAGACCCGGTCAGAGGGGGCGTAGAGCAGTACTTC. The translation is CASSPDPVRGGVEQYF.